The present T cell receptor (beta chain) was sequenced within a study of shared clonotypes between healthy human individuals. TCRdb's table, derived via immunoSEQ multiplex PCR, lists solely in-frame clones and lacks some. The sample has about 1.1 million clones, approximately 78% seen once. This clonotype was sampled from a man younger than 35 in good health. Some clones in this sample may be carry-over from other donors' samples. The sequencing sample was made of memory CD4+ T cells from PBMCs. This sample's subset: CD45RA-negative fraction.

The CDR3 region is CSVYIWEETFF. The CDR3 region has the DNA TGCAGCGTTTACATTTGGGAAGAGACTTTCTTT. The chain employs TRBV29-1 and TRBJ1-1; no firm D call. Trimming removed 5 bases from V and 12 bases from J, with 16 bases in between. This CDR3 comprises 11 residues. Germline-derived CDR1 and CDR2 are SQVTM and ANQGSEA.